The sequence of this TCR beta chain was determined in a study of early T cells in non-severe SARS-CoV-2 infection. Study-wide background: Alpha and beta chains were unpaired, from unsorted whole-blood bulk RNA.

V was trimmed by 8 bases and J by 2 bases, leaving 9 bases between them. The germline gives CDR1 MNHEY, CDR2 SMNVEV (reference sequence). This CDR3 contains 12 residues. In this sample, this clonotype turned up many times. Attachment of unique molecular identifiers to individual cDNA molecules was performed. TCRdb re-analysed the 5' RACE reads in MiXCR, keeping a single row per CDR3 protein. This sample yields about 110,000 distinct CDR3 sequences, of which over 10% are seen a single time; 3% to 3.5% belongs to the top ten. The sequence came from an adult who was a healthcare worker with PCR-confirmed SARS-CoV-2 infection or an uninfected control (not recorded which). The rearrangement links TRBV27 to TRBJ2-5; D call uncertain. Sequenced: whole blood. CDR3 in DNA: TGTGCCAGCGGACGGGTACAAGAGACCCAGTACTTC. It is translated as CASGRVQETQYF.